This T cell receptor (beta chain) was retrieved from a study of early T cells in non-severe SARS-CoV-2 infection (TCRdb year 2021). Looking at the study overall: Because TCR sequencing was done on bulk RNA from unsorted whole blood, the alpha and beta chains could not be paired. What the research found in general, with its limitations: VDJdb matching was skewed toward anti-spike CD8 responses and likely underestimated virus-specific expansions by missing private and CD4 specificities.

This clonotype was seen ten or more times. The antigen it binds to is not known. One base away there is no much larger clone; base qualities are not given. The library was prepared using 5' RACE. Sequencing instrument: NextSeq 500. The TCR library protocol attached unique molecular identifiers to individual cDNA molecules to correct for sequencing error and PCR bias. Both TCR alpha and beta chains were sequenced, and tight co-correlation was observed between alpha and beta sequence abundances in each sample. In the source study's methods: Decombinator V4 was used to perform V gene, J gene and CDR3 annotation of TCR sequences. TCRs were defined as expanded if a significant change between any two time points was detected under a Poisson model with p below 0.0001. TCR abundances were normalised to the total number of TCRs sequenced in each sample and reported as counts per million. TRAV1-2 paired with TRAJ12, TRAJ20 or TRAJ33 defined MAIT TCRs, while TRAV10 paired with TRAJ18 defined iNKT TCRs. VDJdb, accessed on 1 November 2021, was searched for TCRs annotated for CMV, EBV and SARS-CoV-2, and TCRs annotated for more than one antigen were excluded. The public sequencing data were trimmed at Q25 with fastp and processed into clonotypes with MiXCR by TCRdb, which kept only in-frame beta chains. When rows share a CDR3 protein, they turn into one entry using the most common DNA and genes. TCRdb, not the original authors, processed these V and J calls. The sample has tens of thousands of distinct CDR3 sequences on record, about 4.5% of them singletons. Around 5.9% of the sample is in the top ten clones.

Sequences DFQATT (CDR1) and SNEGSKA (CDR2) are obtained from the germline V gene (reference sequence). The CDR3 runs 14 amino acids, cysteine and phenylalanine included. This entry keeps only the CDR3 DNA: 42 bases, framed from base 1. Cut back by 0 bases and 2 bases, the V and J ends lie 8 bases apart. This was a case-control study nested in a cohort of healthcare workers in London, UK, who had nasopharyngeal swab PCR tests and blood samples taken every week. Healthcare workers were recruited during the week of the UK lockdown, between 23 and 31 March 2020, and followed weekly for up to roughly 15 weeks.

Sample: whole blood, taken at baseline. The receptor was isolated from an adult who was a healthcare worker with PCR-confirmed SARS-CoV-2 infection or an uninfected control (not recorded which). The rearranged segments are TRBV20-1 and TRBJ1-5, with the D gene not clear enough to name. The nucleotide sequence is given as TGCAGTGCTAGAGATCTAATCGGCAATCAGCCCCAGCATTTT. It specifies CSARDLIGNQPQHF.